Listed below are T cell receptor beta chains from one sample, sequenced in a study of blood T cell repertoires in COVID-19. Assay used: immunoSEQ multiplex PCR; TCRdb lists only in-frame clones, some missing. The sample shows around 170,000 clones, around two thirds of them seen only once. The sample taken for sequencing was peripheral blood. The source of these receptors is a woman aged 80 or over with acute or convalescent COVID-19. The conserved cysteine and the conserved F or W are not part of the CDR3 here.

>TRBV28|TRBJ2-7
ASSLLGQGVKEQY
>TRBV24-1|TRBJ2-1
ATGGAGTSGRAYNEQF
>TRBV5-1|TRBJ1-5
ASSRTGSQPQH
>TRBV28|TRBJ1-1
ASTNGAGMNTEAF
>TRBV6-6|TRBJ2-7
ASSFRTRSNEQY
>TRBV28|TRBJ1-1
ASSPPRGASTEAF
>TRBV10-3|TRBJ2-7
AITPSTVGGEAYEQY
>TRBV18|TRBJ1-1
ASSPPRNTEAF
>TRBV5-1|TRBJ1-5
ASRPGTEENQPQH
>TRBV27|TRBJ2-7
ASRTGYYEQY
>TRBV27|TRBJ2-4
ASSSNRGQGNIQY